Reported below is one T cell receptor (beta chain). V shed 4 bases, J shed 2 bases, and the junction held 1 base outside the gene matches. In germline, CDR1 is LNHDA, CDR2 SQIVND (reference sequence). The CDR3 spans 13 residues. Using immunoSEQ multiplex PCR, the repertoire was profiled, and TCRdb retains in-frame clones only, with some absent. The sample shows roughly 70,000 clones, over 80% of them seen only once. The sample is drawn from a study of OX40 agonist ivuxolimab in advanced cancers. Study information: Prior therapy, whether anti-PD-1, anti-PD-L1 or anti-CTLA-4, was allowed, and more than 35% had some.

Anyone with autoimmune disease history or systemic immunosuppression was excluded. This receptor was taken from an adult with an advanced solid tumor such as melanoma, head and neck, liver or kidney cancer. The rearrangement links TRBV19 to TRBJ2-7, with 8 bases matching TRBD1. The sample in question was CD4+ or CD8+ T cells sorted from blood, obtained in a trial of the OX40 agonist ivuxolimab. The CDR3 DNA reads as TGTGCCAGTAGTAGGACAGGGACCTACGAGCAGTACTTC. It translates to CASSRTGTYEQYF.